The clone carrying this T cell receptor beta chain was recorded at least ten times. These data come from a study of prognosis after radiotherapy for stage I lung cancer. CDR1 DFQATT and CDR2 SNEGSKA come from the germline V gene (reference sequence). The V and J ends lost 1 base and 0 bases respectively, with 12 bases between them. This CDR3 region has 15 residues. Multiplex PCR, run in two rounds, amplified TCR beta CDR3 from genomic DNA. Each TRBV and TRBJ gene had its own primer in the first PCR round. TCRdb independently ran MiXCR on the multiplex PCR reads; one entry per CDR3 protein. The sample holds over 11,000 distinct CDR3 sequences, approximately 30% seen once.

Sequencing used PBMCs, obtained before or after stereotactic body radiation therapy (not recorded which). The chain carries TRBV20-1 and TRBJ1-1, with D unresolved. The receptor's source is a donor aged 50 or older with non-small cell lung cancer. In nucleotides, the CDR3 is TGCAGTGCTAGAGCCCCCCAGAAATTGAACACTGAAGCTTTCTTT. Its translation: CSARAPQKLNTEAFF.